This entry features one T cell receptor (beta chain) sequence. Per the germline V gene, CDR1 is LNHDA and CDR2 is SQIVND (reference sequence). The CDR3 runs 15 residues. V shed 5 bases, J shed 4 bases, and the junction held 3 bases outside the gene matches. This sample is drawn from a study of STAT5B mutations in CD4+ large granular lymphocyte leukemia. TCRdb's copy holds only in-frame clones and misses some; the assay was immunoSEQ multiplex PCR. The repertoire includes tens of thousands of clones, about 69% of them detected once, and 2.5% to 3.5% sits in the top ten. The source of this sequence is a human donor in good health. The specimen sequenced was CD4+ T cells from blood buffy coats. The V and J genes are TRBV19 and TRBJ2-2; 11 bases are shared with TRBD2. The chain's CDR3 is CASSFSGRVTGELFF. CDR3 DNA: TGTGCCAGTAGTTTTAGCGGGAGGGTCACCGGGGAGCTGTTTTTT.